This T cell receptor beta chain was sequenced during a study of blood T cell repertoires in COVID-19. Study context: Specimens from acute and convalescent COVID-19 originated in the United States, Italy and Spain. PBMCs, B-cell-depleted T cells, or T cells provided the cDNA or gDNA that made up the material.

Methods used by the authors: For nucleated cells, counts were estimated from reference gene primer amplification. Method: immunoSEQ multiplex PCR; TCRdb's copy keeps in-frame clones and lacks some. V, J and clone size reflect that table, while D and trimming were determined from the DNA. The top ten clones hold around 9.4% of a sample with around 78,000 clones, 77% of them seen once. This CDR3 is 13 amino acids long. Per the germline V gene, CDR1 is SQVTM and CDR2 is ANQGSEA. V was cut by 7 bases and J by 0 bases, with 10 bases left in between. This clone came up a few times. The specimen was peripheral blood. The clonotype originates from a human donor in a cohort sampled during active COVID-19. The genes are TRBV29-1 and TRBJ2-1; TRBD1 might be the D (5 bases). The CDR3 DNA follows: TGCAGCGCCCTAAGGGGCTCCTACAATGAGCAGTTCTTC. This gives the protein CSALRGSYNEQFF.